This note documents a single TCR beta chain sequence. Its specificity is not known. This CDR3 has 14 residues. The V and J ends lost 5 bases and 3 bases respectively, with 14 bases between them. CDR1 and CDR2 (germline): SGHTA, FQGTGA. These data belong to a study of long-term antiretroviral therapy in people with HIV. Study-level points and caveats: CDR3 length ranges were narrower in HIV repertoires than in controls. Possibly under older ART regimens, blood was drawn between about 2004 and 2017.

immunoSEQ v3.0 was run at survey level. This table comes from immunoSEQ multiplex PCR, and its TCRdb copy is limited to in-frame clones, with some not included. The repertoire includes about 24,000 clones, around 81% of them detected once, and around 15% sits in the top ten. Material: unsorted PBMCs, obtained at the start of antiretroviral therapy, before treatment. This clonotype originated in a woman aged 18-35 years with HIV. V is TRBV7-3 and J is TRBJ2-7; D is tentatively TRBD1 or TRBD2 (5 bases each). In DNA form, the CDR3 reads TGTGCCAGCAGCCCATCCGGGACGGGCTACGAGCAGTACTTC. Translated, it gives CASSPSGTGYEQYF. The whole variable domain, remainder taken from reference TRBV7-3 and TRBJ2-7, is GAGVSQTPSNKVTEKGKYVELRCDPISGHTALYWYRQSLGQGPEFLIYFQGTGAADDSGLPNDRFFAVRPEGSVSTLKIQRTERGDSAVYLCASSPSGTGYEQYFGPGTRLTVT.